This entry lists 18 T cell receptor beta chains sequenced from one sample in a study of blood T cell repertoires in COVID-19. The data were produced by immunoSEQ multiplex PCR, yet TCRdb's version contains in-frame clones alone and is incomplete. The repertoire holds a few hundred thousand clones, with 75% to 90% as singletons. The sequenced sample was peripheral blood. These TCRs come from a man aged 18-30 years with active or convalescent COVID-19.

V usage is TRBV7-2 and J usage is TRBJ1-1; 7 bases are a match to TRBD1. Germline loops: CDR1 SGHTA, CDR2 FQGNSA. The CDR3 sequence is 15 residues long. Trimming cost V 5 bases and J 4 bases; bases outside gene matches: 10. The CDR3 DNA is TGTGCCAGCAGCGTTATACACAGGGGTAGCACTGAAGCTTTCTTT. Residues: CASSVIHRGSTEAFF.

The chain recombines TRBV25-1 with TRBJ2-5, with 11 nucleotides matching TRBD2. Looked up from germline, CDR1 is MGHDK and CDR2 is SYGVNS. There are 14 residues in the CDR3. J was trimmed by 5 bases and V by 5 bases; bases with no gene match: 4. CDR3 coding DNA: TGTGCCAGCAGTACCCTAGCGGGGGGTGAGACCCAGTACTTC. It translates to CASSTLAGGETQYF.

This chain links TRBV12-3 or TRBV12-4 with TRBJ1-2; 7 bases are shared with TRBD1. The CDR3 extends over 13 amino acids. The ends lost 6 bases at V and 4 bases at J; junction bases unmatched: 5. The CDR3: CASSPGGGYGYTF. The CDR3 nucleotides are TGTGCCAGCAGCCCAGGGGGTGGCTATGGCTACACCTTC.

The CDR3 bases are TGTGCCAGCAGCCCTGGTCCAGGCAGGGTTGGCGAGCAGTACTTC. Amino acids: CASSPGPGRVGEQYF. V and J are TRBV5-6 and TRBJ2-7, with D tentatively TRBD1 (5 bases). The CDR3 is 15 amino acids. Deletions cut 4 bases from V and 6 bases from J, with 20 bases between. The germline V gene has CDR1 SGHDT and CDR2 YYEEEE.

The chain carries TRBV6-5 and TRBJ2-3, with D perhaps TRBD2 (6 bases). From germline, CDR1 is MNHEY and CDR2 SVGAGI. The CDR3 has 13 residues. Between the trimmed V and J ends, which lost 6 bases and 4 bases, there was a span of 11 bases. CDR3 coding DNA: TGTGCCAGCAGCGGACTAAACGCAGATACGCAGTATTTT. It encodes CASSGLNADTQYF.

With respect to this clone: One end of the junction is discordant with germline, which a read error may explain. The CDR3 DNA reads as TGCGCCAGCACCCAAACATCCGGGAGTGCCGACGAGCAGTACTTC. As protein: CASTQTSGSADEQYF. The chain is built from TRBV4-1 and TRBJ2-7, with a tentative D call TRBD2 (6 bases). This CDR3 has 15 amino acids. In germline, CDR1 is MGHRA, CDR2 YSYEKL.

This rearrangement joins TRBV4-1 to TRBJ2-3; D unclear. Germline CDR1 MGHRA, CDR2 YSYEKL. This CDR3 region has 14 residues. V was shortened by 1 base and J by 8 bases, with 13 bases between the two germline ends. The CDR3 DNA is TGCGCCAGCAGCCAAGGATGGCTGGCGGTTACGCAGTATTTT. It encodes CASSQGWLAVTQYF.

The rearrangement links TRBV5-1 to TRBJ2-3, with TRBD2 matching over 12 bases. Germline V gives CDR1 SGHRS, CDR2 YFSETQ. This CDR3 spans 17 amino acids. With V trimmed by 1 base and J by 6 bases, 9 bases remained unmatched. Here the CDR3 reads CASSLSLAGGPKDTQYF. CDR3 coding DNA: TGCGCCAGCAGCTTGAGTCTAGCGGGAGGGCCAAAGGATACGCAGTATTTT.

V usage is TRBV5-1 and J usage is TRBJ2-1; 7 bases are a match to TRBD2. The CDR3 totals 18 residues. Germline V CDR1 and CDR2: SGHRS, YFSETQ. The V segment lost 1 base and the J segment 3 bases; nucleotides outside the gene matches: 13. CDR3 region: CASSLSWEGLGSYNEQFF. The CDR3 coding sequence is TGCGCCAGCAGCTTGTCGTGGGAGGGGCTAGGAAGCTACAATGAGCAGTTCTTC.

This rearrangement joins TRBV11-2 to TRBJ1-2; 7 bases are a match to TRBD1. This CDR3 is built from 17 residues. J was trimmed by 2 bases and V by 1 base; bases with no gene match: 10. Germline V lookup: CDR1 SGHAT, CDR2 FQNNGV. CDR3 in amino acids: CASSLGGSSGGNYGYTF. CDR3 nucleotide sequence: TGTGCCAGCAGCTTAGGGGGGTCCTCAGGGGGAAACTATGGCTACACCTTC.

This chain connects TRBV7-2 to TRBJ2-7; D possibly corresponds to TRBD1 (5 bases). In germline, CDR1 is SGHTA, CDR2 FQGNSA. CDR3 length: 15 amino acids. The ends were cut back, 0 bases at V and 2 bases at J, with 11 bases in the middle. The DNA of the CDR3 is TGTGCCAGCAGCTTAGCATTGGGGCAGACCTACGAGCAGTACTTC. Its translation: CASSLALGQTYEQYF.

DNA of the CDR3: TGTGCCAGCAGTTTACCCGGGACAGTTGAAGCTTTCTTT. This translates into CASSLPGTVEAFF. The J gene is TRBJ1-1, the V gene TRBV28, with 7 bases lining up with TRBD1. V shed 2 bases and J 7 bases; nucleotides not matched to a gene: 4. CDR3 length: 13 residues. Germline assignment: CDR1 MDHEN and CDR2 SYDVKM. The entire variable domain, with the rest obtained from reference TRBV28 and TRBJ1-1, is as follows: DVKVTQSSRYLVKRTGEKVFLECVQDMDHENMFWYRQDPGLGLRLIYFSYDVKMKEKGDIPEGYSVSREKKERFSLILESASTNQTSMYLCASSLPGTVEAFFGQGTRLTVV.

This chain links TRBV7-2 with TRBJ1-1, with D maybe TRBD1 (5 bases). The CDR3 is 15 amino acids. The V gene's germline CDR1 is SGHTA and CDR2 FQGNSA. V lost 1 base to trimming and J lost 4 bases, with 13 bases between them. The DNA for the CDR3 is TGTGCCAGCAGCTTAGGATGGGCAGGGCGCACTGAAGCTTTCTTT. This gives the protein CASSLGWAGRTEAFF. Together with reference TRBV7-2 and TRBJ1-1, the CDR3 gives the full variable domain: GAGVSQSPSNKVTEKGKDVELRCDPISGHTALYWYRQSLGQGLEFLIYFQGNSAPDKSGLPSDRFSAERTGGSVSTLTIQRTQQEDSAVYLCASSLGWAGRTEAFFGQGTRLTVV.

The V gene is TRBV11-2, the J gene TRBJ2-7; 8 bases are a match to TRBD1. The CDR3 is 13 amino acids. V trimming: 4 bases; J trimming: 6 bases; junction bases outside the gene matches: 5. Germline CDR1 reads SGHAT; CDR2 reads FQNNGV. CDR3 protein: CASSSGQGGEQYF. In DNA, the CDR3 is TGTGCCAGCAGCTCCGGACAGGGAGGCGAGCAGTACTTC.

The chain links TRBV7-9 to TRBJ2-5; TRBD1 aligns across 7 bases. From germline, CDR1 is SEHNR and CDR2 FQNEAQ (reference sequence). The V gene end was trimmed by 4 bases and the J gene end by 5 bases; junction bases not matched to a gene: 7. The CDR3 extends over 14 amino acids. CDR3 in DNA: TGTGCCAGCAGCTACCAGGGGGTCCGGGAGACCCAGTACTTC. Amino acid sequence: CASSYQGVRETQYF.

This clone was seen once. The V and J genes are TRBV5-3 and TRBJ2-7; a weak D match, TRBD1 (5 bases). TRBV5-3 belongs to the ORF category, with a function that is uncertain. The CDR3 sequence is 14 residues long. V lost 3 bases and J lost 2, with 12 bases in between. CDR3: CARSSRQITYEQYF. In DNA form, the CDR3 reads TGTGCCAGAAGCTCGAGACAGATTACCTACGAGCAGTACTTC.

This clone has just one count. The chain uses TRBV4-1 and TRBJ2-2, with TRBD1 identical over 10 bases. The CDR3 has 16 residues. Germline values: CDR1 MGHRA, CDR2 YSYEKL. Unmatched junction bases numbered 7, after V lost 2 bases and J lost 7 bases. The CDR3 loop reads CASSQLGDRGGGELFF. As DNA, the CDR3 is TGCGCCAGCAGCCAATTGGGGGACAGGGGCGGCGGGGAGCTGTTTTTT.

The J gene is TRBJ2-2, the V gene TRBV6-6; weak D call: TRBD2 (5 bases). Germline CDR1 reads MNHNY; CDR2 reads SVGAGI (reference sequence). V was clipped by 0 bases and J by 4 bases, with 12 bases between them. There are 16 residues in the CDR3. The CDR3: CASSYSTRAGTGELFF. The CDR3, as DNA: TGTGCCAGCAGTTACTCGACCCGGGCGGGCACCGGGGAGCTGTTTTTT.